This T cell receptor (beta chain) was recorded in a study of T cell repertoires in cytomegalovirus infection. Turning to the study itself: CMV epitopes that were recently identified and HLA-C-restricted were used alongside well-studied HLA-B-restricted ones.

V was clipped by 0 bases and J by 14 bases, with 23 bases between them. The length of the CDR3 is 17 residues. Germline CDR1 reads SNHLY; CDR2 reads FYNNEI. This clonotype was found many times. Its specificity is unknown. TCRdb redid the calling of the reads with MiXCR, one entry per CDR3 protein. The sample yields around 750,000 distinct CDR3 sequences, over 25% seen once. V is TRBV2 and J is TRBJ2-6; D is ambiguous. This specimen consisted of cultured CD8+ T cells from PBMCs, obtained from culture after CMV antigen stimulation. The sequence was collected from a human donor in good health (CMV status not recorded). Some clones in this sample may be carry-over from other donors' samples. This CDR3 is CASSEAGLRSPWVILTF. The CDR3 DNA reads TGTGCCAGCAGTGAAGCGGGGTTGCGCTCACCCTGGGTTATCCTGACTTTC.